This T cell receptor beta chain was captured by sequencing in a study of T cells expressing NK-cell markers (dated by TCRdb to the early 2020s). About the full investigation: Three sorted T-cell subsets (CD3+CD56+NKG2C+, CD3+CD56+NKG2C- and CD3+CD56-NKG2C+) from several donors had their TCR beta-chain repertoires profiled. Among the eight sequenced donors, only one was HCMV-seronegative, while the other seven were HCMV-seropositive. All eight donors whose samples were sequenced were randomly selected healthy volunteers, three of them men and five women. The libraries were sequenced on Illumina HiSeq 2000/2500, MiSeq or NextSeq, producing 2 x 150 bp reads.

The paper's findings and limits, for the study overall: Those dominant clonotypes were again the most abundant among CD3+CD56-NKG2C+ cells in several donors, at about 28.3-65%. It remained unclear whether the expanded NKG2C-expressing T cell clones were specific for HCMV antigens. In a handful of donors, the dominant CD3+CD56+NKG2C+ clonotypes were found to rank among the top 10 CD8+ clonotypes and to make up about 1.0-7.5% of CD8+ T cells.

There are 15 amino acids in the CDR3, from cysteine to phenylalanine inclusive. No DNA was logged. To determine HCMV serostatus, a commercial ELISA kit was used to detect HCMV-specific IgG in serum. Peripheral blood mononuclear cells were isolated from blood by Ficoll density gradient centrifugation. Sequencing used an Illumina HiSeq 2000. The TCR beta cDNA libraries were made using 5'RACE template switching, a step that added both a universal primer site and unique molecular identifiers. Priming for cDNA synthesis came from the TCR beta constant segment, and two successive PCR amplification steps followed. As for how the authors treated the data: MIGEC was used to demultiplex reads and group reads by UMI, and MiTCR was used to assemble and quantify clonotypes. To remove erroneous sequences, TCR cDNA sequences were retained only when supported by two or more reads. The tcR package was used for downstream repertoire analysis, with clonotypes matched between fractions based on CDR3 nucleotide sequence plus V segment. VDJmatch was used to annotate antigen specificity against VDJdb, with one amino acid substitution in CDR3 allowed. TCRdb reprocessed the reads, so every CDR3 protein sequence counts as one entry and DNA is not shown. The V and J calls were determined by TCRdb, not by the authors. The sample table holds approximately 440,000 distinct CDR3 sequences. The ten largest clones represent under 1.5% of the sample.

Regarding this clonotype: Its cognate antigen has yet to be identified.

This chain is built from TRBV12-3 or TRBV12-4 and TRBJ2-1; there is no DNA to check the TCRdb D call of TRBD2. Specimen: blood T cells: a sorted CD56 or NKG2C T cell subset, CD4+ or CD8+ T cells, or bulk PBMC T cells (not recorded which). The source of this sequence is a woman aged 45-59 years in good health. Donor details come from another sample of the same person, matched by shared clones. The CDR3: CASSLLAGGPNEQFF.